One and the same sample provided the 3 T cell receptor beta chains below, sequenced in a study of T cells expressing NK-cell markers (dated by TCRdb to about 2020). The library was obtained by 5' RACE. Sequenced on an Illumina HiSeq 2000. TCRdb reprocessed the reads, and each CDR3 protein sequence is entered once, without DNA. The record for this sample contains some 500,000 distinct CDR3 sequences. The leading ten clones occupy more than 1.4% of the sample. Sequenced material: blood T cells: a sorted CD56 or NKG2C T cell subset, CD4+ or CD8+ T cells, or bulk PBMC T cells (not recorded which). The receptors shown here come from a woman aged 50 to 65 in good health. Donor details come from another sample of the same person, matched by shared clones.

V and J are TRBV24-1 and TRBJ2-1; the TRBD1 assignment by TCRdb is unverifiable without DNA. Germline V lookup: CDR1 KGHDR, CDR2 SFDVKD. This CDR3 has 13 amino acids. CDR3 protein: CATSDPGKDEQFF.

V usage is TRBV7-2 and J usage is TRBJ2-1; TCRdb gives TRBD2 as the D gene, but with no DNA this cannot be confirmed. Germline CDR1 is SGHTA and CDR2 is FQGNSA. This CDR3 has 13 amino acids. This chain's CDR3 is CASSPTGLAKQFF. The whole variable domain, remainder taken from reference TRBV7-2 and TRBJ2-1, is GAGVSQSPSNKVTEKGKDVELRCDPISGHTALYWYRQSLGQGLEFLIYFQGNSAPDKSGLPSDRFSAERTGGSVSTLTIQRTQQEDSAVYLCASSPTGLAKQFFGPGTRLTVL.

V and J are TRBV2 and TRBJ2-5; TCRdb picks TRBD1, but there is no DNA to check that call. The CDR3 has 16 residues. The germline gives CDR1 SNHLY, CDR2 FYNNEI. CDR3 loop: CASSDSTPGSQETQYF.